The 9 T cell receptor beta chains presented below share a single source sample, sequenced in a study of blood T cell repertoires in COVID-19. Method: immunoSEQ multiplex PCR; TCRdb's copy keeps in-frame clones and lacks some. The data show roughly 100,000 clones, with roughly four fifths seen just once and approximately 3.6% held by the top ten. Sequencing used peripheral blood. The receptors stem from a woman at least 80 years old with active or convalescent COVID-19.

The rearrangement uses TRBV28 and TRBJ2-7; a possible D gene is TRBD1 (5 bases). This CDR3 spans 15 amino acids. The V gene lost 7 bases and the J gene lost 2 bases, with 18 bases spanning the gap. Germline V gene sequence: CDR1 MDHEN, CDR2 SYDVKM. CDR3 sequence reads: CASIGTGRTTYEQYF. CDR3 bases: TGTGCCAGCATCGGAACGGGTAGGACAACCTACGAGCAGTACTTC.

The chain recombines TRBV11-3 with TRBJ2-3; TRBD2 might be the D (6 bases). Trimming removed 3 bases at V and 0 bases at J, with 10 bases between. Germline V gene sequence: CDR1 SGHNT, CDR2 YENEEA. This CDR3 comprises 15 residues. In DNA form, the CDR3 reads TGTGCCAGCAGCTTGGAAAGCGGGAGCACAGATACGCAGTATTTT. Its translation is CASSLESGSTDTQYF.

V is TRBV7-2 and J is TRBJ2-7, with 10 bases fitting TRBD1. This CDR3 region has 16 residues. With 4 bases clipped from V and 5 bases from J, the junction kept 11 bases outside the gene matches. The germline CDR1 and CDR2 sequences are SGHTA and FQGNSA. The CDR3 DNA follows: TGTGCCAGCAGCTCTCGGACAGGGGGTGGAATACACGAGCAGTACTTC. Protein: CASSSRTGGGIHEQYF.

The sample holds a few counts of this clone. The genes are TRBV14 and TRBJ1-4; the match to TRBD1 covers 7 bases. V lost 1 base and J lost 3; bases outside the gene matches: 5. Per the germline V gene, CDR1 is SGHDN and CDR2 is FVKESK. The CDR3 is 16 amino acids. CDR3: CASSQGRQGPNEKLFF. DNA of the CDR3: TGTGCCAGCAGCCAAGGCCGACAGGGACCTAATGAAAAACTGTTTTTT.

V and J are TRBV20-1 and TRBJ2-5; D gene ambiguous. Trimming pared 5 bases from V and 9 bases from J, leaving 10 bases between. Germline V gives CDR1 DFQATT, CDR2 SNEGSKA (reference sequence). This CDR3 contains 10 residues. The CDR3 sequence: CSAATSAQYF. For the CDR3, the DNA is TGCAGTGCTGCTACGTCGGCCCAGTACTTC.

Comment on this clone: One junction end disagrees with the germline gene, perhaps due to a read error. The chain uses TRBV7-7 and TRBJ1-5; D is uncertain. The CDR3 is 13 amino acids. The germline CDR1 and CDR2 sequences are SSHAT and FNYEAQ (reference sequence). DNA for the CDR3: TGTGCTAGCAGCTCAGGACTAGATCAGCCCCAGCATTTT. This gives the protein CASSSGLDQPQHF.

In its sample, this clone was seen a few times. This chain links TRBV7-3 with TRBJ1-6; TRBD1 aligns across 7 bases. The CDR3 extends over 14 amino acids. CDR1 SGHTA and CDR2 FQGTGA come from the germline V gene. Trimming took 5 bases from V and 6 from J; bases not matched to a gene: 4. This CDR3 is CASSPTGINSPLHF. CDR3 DNA: TGTGCCAGCAGCCCGACAGGGATTAATTCACCCCTCCACTTT.

CDR3 bases: TGCGCCAGCACCACCAACGGGGGTAATGAAAAACTGTTTTTT. It translates to CASTTNGGNEKLFF. V is TRBV5-1 and J is TRBJ1-4; a weak D match, TRBD1 (5 bases). This CDR3 has 14 residues. Trimming shortened V by 6 bases and J by 4 bases, and 13 bases separated the two germline ends. Germline V lookup: CDR1 SGHRS, CDR2 YFSETQ.

The rearrangement uses TRBV28 and TRBJ2-5; the D gene is possibly TRBD1 (6 bases). Trimming stripped 5 bases from V and 1 base from J, with 14 bases between. The CDR3 extends over 15 amino acids. CDR1 is MDHEN and CDR2 is SYDVKM in the germline V gene. The DNA of the CDR3 is TGTGCCAGCAGTCCCCCGACAGGAGGCCAAGAGACCCAGTACTTC. This translates into CASSPPTGGQETQYF.